This paragraph covers one T cell receptor beta chain sequence. Its target is not known. Here immunoSEQ multiplex PCR was the method, and the copy in TCRdb shows in-frame clones only, minus some. The sample has over 80,000 clones; approximately 90% are singletons. This entry is derived from a study of graft-versus-host responses after intestinal transplantation. Study-level results: GvH clonotypes were identified within recipient marrow, with a subset emerging first in ileum or blood.

V was cut by 5 bases and J by 1 base, with 17 bases left in between. This CDR3 is 16 amino acids long. Looked up from germline, CDR1 is LNHDA and CDR2 is SQIVND (reference sequence). The sequence derives from a human donor who was the organ donor for an intestinal transplant. J is TRBJ1-1 and V is TRBV19; D is possibly TRBD1 (6 bases). The material sequenced was unstimulated CD8+ T cells sorted from spleen or lymph node cells, taken before transplant. The CDR3 loop is CASSSAPWGPNTEAFF. In DNA, the CDR3 is TGTGCCAGTAGTTCGGCGCCCTGGGGGCCGAACACTGAAGCTTTCTTT.